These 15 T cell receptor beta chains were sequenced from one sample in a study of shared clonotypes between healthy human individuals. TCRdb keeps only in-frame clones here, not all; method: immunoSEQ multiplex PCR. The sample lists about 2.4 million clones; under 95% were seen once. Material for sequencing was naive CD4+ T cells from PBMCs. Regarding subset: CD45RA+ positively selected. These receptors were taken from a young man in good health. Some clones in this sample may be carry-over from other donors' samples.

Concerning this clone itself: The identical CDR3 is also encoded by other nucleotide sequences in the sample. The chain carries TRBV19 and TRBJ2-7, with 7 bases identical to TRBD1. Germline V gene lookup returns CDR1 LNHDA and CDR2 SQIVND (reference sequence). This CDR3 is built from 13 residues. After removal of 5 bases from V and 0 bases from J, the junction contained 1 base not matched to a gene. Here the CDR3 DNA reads TGTGCCAGTAGTGGGACAGCCTCCTACGAGCAGTACTTC. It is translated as CASSGTASYEQYF. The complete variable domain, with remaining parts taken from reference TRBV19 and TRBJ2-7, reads DGGITQSPKYLFRKEGQNVTLSCEQNLNHDAMYWYRQDPGQGLRLIYYSQIVNDFQKGDIAEGYSVSREKKESFPLTVTSAQKNPTAFYLCASSGTASYEQYFGPGTRLTVT.

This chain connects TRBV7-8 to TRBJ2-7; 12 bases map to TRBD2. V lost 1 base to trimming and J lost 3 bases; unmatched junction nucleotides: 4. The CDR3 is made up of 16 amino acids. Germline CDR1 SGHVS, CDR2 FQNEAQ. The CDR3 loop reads CASSLGLAGDIYEQYF. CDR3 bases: TGTGCCAGCAGCTTAGGACTAGCGGGAGATATCTACGAGCAGTACTTC.

The DNA of the CDR3 is TGTGCCAGCAGGCTAAATTGGGGGGCTGGGGCCAACGTCCTGACTTTC. Protein sequence: CASRLNWGAGANVLTF. The V and J genes are TRBV7-8 and TRBJ2-6; a weak D match, TRBD2 (6 bases). The CDR3 loop spans 16 amino acids. Germline-derived CDR1 and CDR2 are SGHVS and FQNEAQ. Trimming stripped 6 bases from V and 2 bases from J, with 14 bases between.

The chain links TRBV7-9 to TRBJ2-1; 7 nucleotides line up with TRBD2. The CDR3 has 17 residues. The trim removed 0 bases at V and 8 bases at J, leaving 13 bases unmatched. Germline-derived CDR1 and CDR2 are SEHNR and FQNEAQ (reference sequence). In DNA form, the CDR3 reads TGTGCCAGCAGCTTAGCGCTGACAAGGGACTATCTGGATGAGCAGTTCTTC. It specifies CASSLALTRDYLDEQFF.

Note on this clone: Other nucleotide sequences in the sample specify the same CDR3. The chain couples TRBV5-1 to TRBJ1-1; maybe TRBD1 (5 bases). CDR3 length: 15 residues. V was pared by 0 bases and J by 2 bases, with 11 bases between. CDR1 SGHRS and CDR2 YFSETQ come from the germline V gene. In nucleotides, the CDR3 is TGCGCCAGCAGCTTGGAGGGGCCGCGAAACACTGAAGCTTTCTTT. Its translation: CASSLEGPRNTEAFF.

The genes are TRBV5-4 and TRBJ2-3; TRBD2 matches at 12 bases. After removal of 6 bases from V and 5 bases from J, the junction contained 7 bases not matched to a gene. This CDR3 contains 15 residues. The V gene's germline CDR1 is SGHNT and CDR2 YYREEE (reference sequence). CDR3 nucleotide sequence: TGTGCCAGCACCATGGGACTAGCGGGCGGAGATACGCAGTATTTT. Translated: CASTMGLAGGDTQYF.

The CDR3 DNA is TGTGCCAGCAGTTACACAGCGGGAGGGACGACCGGGGAGCTGTTTTTT. Translation gives CASSYTAGGTTGELFF. The chain links TRBV6-5 to TRBJ2-2; 10 bases agree with TRBD2. Per germline, CDR1 MNHEY and CDR2 SVGAGI. The CDR3 totals 16 residues. J lost 5 bases, V lost 2 bases, and 5 bases had no gene match.

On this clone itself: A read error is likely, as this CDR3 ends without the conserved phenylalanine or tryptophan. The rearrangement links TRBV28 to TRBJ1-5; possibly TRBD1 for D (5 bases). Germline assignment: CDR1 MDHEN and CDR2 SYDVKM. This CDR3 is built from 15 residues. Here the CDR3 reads CASRTSRRSNQPQHL. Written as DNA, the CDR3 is TGCGCCAGCAGGACATCTAGACGGAGCAATCAGCCCCAGCATCTT.

The DNA of the CDR3 is TGTGCCAGCAGCGCCCCTCCAGGGGCTCCCTCCTACGAGCAGTACTTC. It translates to CASSAPPGAPSYEQYF. The rearrangement links TRBV9 to TRBJ2-7; the D gene is possibly TRBD1 (6 bases). The germline CDR1 and CDR2 sequences are SGDLS and YYNGEE. Trimming took 3 bases from V and 0 from J, leaving 16 bases between them. The CDR3 runs to 16 residues.

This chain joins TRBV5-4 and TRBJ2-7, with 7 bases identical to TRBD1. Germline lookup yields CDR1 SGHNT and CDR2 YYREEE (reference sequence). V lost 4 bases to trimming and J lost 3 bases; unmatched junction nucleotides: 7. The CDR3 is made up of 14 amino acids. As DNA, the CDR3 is TGTGCCAGCAGCCCCTCGGGACAGCACTACGAGCAGTACTTC. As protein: CASSPSGQHYEQYF. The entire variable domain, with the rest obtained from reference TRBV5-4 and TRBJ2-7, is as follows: ETGVTQSPTHLIKTRGQQVTLRCSSQSGHNTVSWYQQALGQGPQFIFQYYREEENGRGNFPPRFSGLQFPNYSSELNVNALELDDSALYLCASSPSGQHYEQYFGPGTRLTVT.

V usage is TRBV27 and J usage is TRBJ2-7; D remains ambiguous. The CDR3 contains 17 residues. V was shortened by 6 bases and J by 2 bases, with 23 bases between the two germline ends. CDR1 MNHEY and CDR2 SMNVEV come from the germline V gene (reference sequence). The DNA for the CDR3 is TGTGCCAGCAGCTTTTCCGGTCTATCGGGCGGTACCTACGAGCAGTACTTC. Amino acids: CASSFSGLSGGTYEQYF.

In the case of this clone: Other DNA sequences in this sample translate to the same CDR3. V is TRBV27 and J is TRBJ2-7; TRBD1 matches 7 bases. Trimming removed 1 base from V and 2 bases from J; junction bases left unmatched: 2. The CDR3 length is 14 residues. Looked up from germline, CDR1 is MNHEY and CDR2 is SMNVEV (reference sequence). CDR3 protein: CASSLLQGAYEQYF. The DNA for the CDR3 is TGTGCCAGCAGTTTATTGCAGGGGGCCTACGAGCAGTACTTC.

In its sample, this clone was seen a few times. In DNA form, the CDR3 reads TGTGCCAGCAGCCTGGGGCAGGGGGCGCCTGGGGCCAACGTCCTGACTTTC. Translating it yields CASSLGQGAPGANVLTF. The gene calls are TRBV5-6 and TRBJ2-6; 8 bases are shared with TRBD1. Germline lookup yields CDR1 SGHDT and CDR2 YYEEEE. J lost 2 bases, V lost 4 bases, and 8 bases had no gene match. This CDR3 spans 17 amino acids.

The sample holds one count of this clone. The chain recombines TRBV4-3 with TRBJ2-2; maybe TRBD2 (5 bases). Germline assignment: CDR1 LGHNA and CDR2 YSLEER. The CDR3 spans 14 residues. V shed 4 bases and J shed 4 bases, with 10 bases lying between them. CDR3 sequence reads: CASSRRTRTGELFF. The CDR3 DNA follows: TGCGCCAGCAGCCGCAGGACTCGCACCGGGGAGCTGTTTTTT.

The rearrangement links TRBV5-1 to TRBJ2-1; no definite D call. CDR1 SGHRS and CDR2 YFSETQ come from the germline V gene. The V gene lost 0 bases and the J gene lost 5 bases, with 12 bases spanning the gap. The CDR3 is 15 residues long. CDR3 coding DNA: TGCGCCAGCAGCTTGGGAATGTGGGCTAACAATGAGCAGTTCTTC. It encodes CASSLGMWANNEQFF.